This T cell receptor (beta chain) was found in a study of control samples from healthy donors and cancer patients. Only in-frame clones appear in the TCRdb table, and some are missing; sequencing was by immunoSEQ multiplex PCR. The sample has more than 10,000 clones, roughly 95% seen once; the top ten hold 27%. The specimen sequenced was PBMCs. The clonotype comes from a man aged 70 or older with head and neck cancer.

DNA for the CDR3: TGTGCCAGCAGCCGCACAGGGGGCTTCGACGAGCAGTACTTC. Amino acid sequence: CASSRTGGFDEQYF. The rearrangement uses TRBV5-5 and TRBJ2-7; 9 positions agree with TRBD1. The CDR3 consists of 14 residues. Germline V CDR1 and CDR2: SGHKS, YYEKEE (reference sequence). The V gene end was trimmed by 4 bases and the J gene end by 5 bases; junction bases not matched to a gene: 7.